This TCR beta chain was identified during a study of spatial heterogeneity in lung cancer. The overall study: More than eight raw reads, on average, carried each unique TCR and UMI combination.

CDR1 is MDHEN, CDR2 SYDVKM, per germline. The germline V and J ends were trimmed by 6 bases and 1 base, with 13 bases remaining between them. The CDR3 sequence is 15 residues long. By share of the sample, this clonotype is medium-sized (0.01 to 0.1%). Its matching antigen is unknown. Specified time point: sample taken at primary tumor resection. Samples were obtained from 70 or so donors, all untreated early-stage non-small cell lung cancer patients. Each TCR cDNA molecule bore a unique molecular identifier. TCRdb passed the 5' RACE reads through MiXCR, listing each CDR3 protein once. The sample carries about 13,000 distinct CDR3 sequences, about 6% recorded once. Whole-study findings and limits: Mutation tallies in tumors tracked expanded intratumoral alpha and beta TCR counts.

The sequence came from a female donor with early-stage non-small cell lung cancer. This rearrangement joins TRBV28 to TRBJ1-3; D gene uncertain. The material was lung tumor tissue, obtained at surgery. The CDR3 spells CASSPGRLSGNTIYF. The CDR3 DNA reads as TGTGCCAGCAGCCCAGGACGGTTATCTGGAAACACCATATATTTT.